One and the same sample provided the 20 T cell receptor beta chains below, sequenced in a study of CD8 T cells in ankylosing spondylitis. Points from the study as a whole: Typical of ankylosing spondylitis blood, it appeared, was a TCR beta motif of roughly eight highly homologous variants.

TCRdb reprocessed the 5' RACE reads via MiXCR and lists one record per CDR3 protein. The sample contains 200,000 to 250,000 distinct CDR3 sequences, around 19% of which appear only once. Their recognized antigens are unknown. Sequencing input: blood, either unsorted or a sorted T cell fraction (not recorded which). The receptors stem from a male donor with ankylosing spondylitis.

This clonotype was seen many times. The chain has TRBV12-3 or TRBV12-4 and TRBJ2-1; the match to TRBD2 covers 10 bases. J lost 4 bases, V lost 7 bases, and 7 bases had no gene match. This CDR3 is 15 amino acids long. Written as DNA, the CDR3 is TGTGCCAGCACCCTGGGACTAGCGCAGTACAATGAGCAGTTCTTC. It codes for CASTLGLAQYNEQFF.

This clonotype was seen more than once but under ten times. V usage is TRBV11-2 and J usage is TRBJ2-2; D is perhaps TRBD1 (6 bases). Germline values: CDR1 SGHAT, CDR2 FQNNGV. CDR3 length equals 14 residues. The V and J ends lost 5 bases and 5 bases respectively, with 12 bases between them. DNA of the CDR3: TGTGCCAGCAGCCCCCAGGGGCGGACCGGGGAGCTGTTTTTT. This sequence encodes CASSPQGRTGELFF.

This clonotype has just a few counts. V is TRBV20-1 and J is TRBJ2-2; D may be TRBD2 (5 bases). The CDR3 runs to 17 residues. Between the trimmed V and J ends, which lost 5 bases and 3 bases, there was a span of 22 bases. In germline, CDR1 is DFQATT, CDR2 SNEGSKA (reference sequence). The CDR3 region is CSAPFSGLNGDTGELFF. The DNA of the CDR3 is TGCAGTGCTCCCTTCAGCGGCCTAAACGGTGACACCGGGGAGCTGTTTTTT.

V is TRBV20-1 and J is TRBJ2-7; either TRBD1 or TRBD2 may supply D (5 bases each). The V end lost 6 bases, the J end lost 4 bases, and 13 bases lay between the germline ends. Germline assignment: CDR1 DFQATT and CDR2 SNEGSKA (reference sequence). The CDR3 extends over 12 amino acids. CDR3 bases: TGCAGTGCCATGTGGGGGTATTACGAGCAGTACTTC. This encodes CSAMWGYYEQYF.

V usage is TRBV25-1 and J usage is TRBJ2-2, with 9 bases aligning to TRBD1. Looked up from germline, CDR1 is MGHDK and CDR2 is SYGVNS. Trimming took 4 bases from V and 4 from J; bases not matched to a gene: 13. The CDR3 loop spans 18 amino acids. CDR3 protein: CASSGPGQGWPLTGELFF. In DNA, the CDR3 is TGTGCCAGCAGTGGCCCGGGACAGGGATGGCCCCTCACCGGGGAGCTGTTTTTT.

J is TRBJ2-7 and V is TRBV20-1, with 7 nucleotides matching TRBD2. Germline CDR1 reads DFQATT; CDR2 reads SNEGSKA (reference sequence). With V trimmed by 3 bases and J by 0 bases, 8 bases remained unmatched. The length of the CDR3 is 15 residues. The CDR3 DNA reads TGCAGTGCTAGTCCTGGTCTAGCGGTCTCCTACGAGCAGTACTTC. This encodes CSASPGLAVSYEQYF.

V is TRBV6-2 or TRBV6-3 and J is TRBJ1-5; D gene uncertain. This CDR3 region has 15 residues. Trimming cost V 2 bases and J 1 base, with 9 bases left between them. Germline lookup yields CDR1 MNHEY and CDR2 SVGEGT. As DNA, the CDR3 is TGTGCCAGCAGTTACAACCCAGCGAGCAATCAGCCCCAGCATTTT. Protein: CASSYNPASNQPQHF.

This chain connects TRBV27 to TRBJ2-1; the match to TRBD2 covers 8 bases. With V trimmed by 7 bases and J by 2 bases, 4 bases remained unmatched. The germline gives CDR1 MNHEY, CDR2 SMNVEV (reference sequence). The length of the CDR3 is 14 residues. In DNA form, the CDR3 reads TGTGCCAGCAAACTGGGACTAGCCTACAATGAGCAGTTCTTC. Protein product: CASKLGLAYNEQFF.

This clonotype showed up just once. This sequence joins TRBV28 and TRBJ2-7; TRBD1 matches at 8 bases. V was pared by 8 bases and J by 2 bases, with 5 bases of the junction left unmatched. In germline, CDR1 is MDHEN, CDR2 SYDVKM. CDR3 length: 13 residues. CDR3 sequence reads: CASLDRVAYEQYF. The CDR3 bases are TGTGCCAGCCTGGACAGGGTGGCCTACGAGCAGTACTTC.

This clonotype was counted ten times or more. CDR3: CASTLTSGGAADTQYF. CDR3 coding DNA: TGTGCCAGCACCCTGACTAGCGGGGGGGCAGCAGATACGCAGTATTTT. The V gene is TRBV12-3 or TRBV12-4, the J gene TRBJ2-3; TRBD2 matches at 14 bases. V was pared by 7 bases and J by 4 bases, with 7 bases of the junction left unmatched. The CDR3 runs 16 residues.

The gene calls are TRBV7-9 and TRBJ2-7, with D possibly TRBD2 on 6 matching bases. Germline V gene data show CDR1 as SEHNR and CDR2 as FQNEAQ (reference sequence). V lost 3 bases, J lost 7 bases, and 22 bases lay in between. The CDR3 spans 16 residues. CDR3 region: CASSFDVGLRGLEQYF. The CDR3 nucleotides read TGTGCCAGCAGCTTCGATGTGGGACTCCGGGGTTTGGAGCAGTACTTC.

In this sample, this clonotype turned up a few times. The rearrangement uses TRBV7-3 and TRBJ1-1; D call uncertain. The germline V gene encodes CDR1 SGHTA and CDR2 FQGTGA. Trimming removed 3 bases from V and 0 bases from J, with 8 bases in between. The CDR3 spans 14 residues. CDR3 sequence reads: CASSFIPLNTEAFF. The CDR3 DNA sequence: TGTGCCAGCAGCTTTATTCCCCTGAACACTGAAGCTTTCTTT.

This clonotype came up many times. The CDR3 sequence: CASSLRDWNTEAFF. In nucleotides, the CDR3 is TGTGCCAGCAGTTTGCGGGATTGGAACACTGAAGCTTTCTTT. The chain couples TRBV28 to TRBJ1-1; no reliable D call. Trimming removed 3 bases from V and 1 base from J, with 9 bases in between. The V gene's germline CDR1 is MDHEN and CDR2 SYDVKM. The CDR3 totals 14 residues.

The chain combines TRBV19 with TRBJ1-5, with no clear D. The V and J ends lost 5 bases and 0 bases respectively, with 14 bases between them. The CDR3 spans 16 residues. Germline V lookup: CDR1 LNHDA, CDR2 SQIVND (reference sequence). The CDR3 DNA is TGTGCCAGTAGTGGGGTGGCATACTTTAGCAATCAGCCCCAGCATTTT. Residues: CASSGVAYFSNQPQHF.

This clonotype was seen at least ten times. This chain uses TRBV27 with TRBJ2-7; no definite D call. The CDR3 has 14 amino acids. V lost 3 bases and J lost 1, with 10 bases in between. CDR1 and CDR2 from the germline V gene are MNHEY and SMNVEV (reference sequence). CDR3 sequence reads: CASSFGGSSYEQYF. The CDR3 region has the DNA TGTGCCAGCAGTTTTGGCGGTTCTTCCTACGAGCAGTACTTC.

The chain has TRBV10-1 and TRBJ2-5, with D perhaps TRBD1 (5 bases). Trimming shortened V by 0 bases and J by 1 base, and 15 bases separated the two germline ends. The length of the CDR3 is 17 residues. The germline CDR1 and CDR2 sequences are WNHNN and SYGVQD (reference sequence). For the CDR3, the DNA is TGCGCCAGCAGTGAGTCGATTGCAGATCAGGGCCAAGAGACCCAGTACTTC. This codes for CASSESIADQGQETQYF.

The CDR3 sequence is CASTLRGQTYEQYF. The DNA of the CDR3 is TGTGCCAGCACTCTAAGGGGTCAGACCTACGAGCAGTACTTC. The V gene is TRBV6-1, the J gene TRBJ2-7, with TRBD1 as a possible D gene (5 bases). V dropped 7 bases and J dropped 2 bases, with 15 bases sitting between them. This CDR3 is 14 amino acids long. Germline CDR1 and CDR2: MNHNS and SASEGT.

This clonotype has ten or more counts. The gene calls are TRBV4-3 and TRBJ2-5; D gene unclear. The CDR3 sequence is 14 residues long. Trimming left V 1 base short and J 5 bases short, with 11 bases between. Germline CDR1 and CDR2: LGHNA and YSLEER. CDR3 sequence: CASSQGVSSETQYF. The CDR3 coding sequence is TGCGCCAGCAGCCAAGGGGTCAGTTCTGAGACCCAGTACTTC.

This clonotype was detected only a few times. As DNA, the CDR3 is TGTGCCAGTCAACAGGGGAACCAAGAGACCCAGTACTTC. Its translation is CASQQGNQETQYF. This chain uses TRBV19 with TRBJ2-5; TRBD1 matches at 7 bases. This CDR3 spans 13 amino acids. The germline gives CDR1 LNHDA, CDR2 SQIVND (reference sequence). After removal of 8 bases from V and 0 bases from J, the junction contained 3 bases not matched to a gene.

The chain carries TRBV21-1 and TRBJ1-1. TRBV21-1 is reported as a pseudogene. The CDR3 runs to 10 residues. CDR3 DNA: TGTGCCAGGAAGTGCACTGAAGCTTTCTTT. Residues: CARKCTEAFF.